What follows are 15 T cell receptor beta chains derived from one specimen sequenced in a study of early T cells in non-severe SARS-CoV-2 infection. TCRdb re-called the 5' RACE reads through MiXCR, storing one row per CDR3 protein. The sample includes tens of thousands of distinct CDR3 sequences, 13% of them seen just once. Sequencing was carried out using whole blood. The receptors originated from an adult who was a healthcare worker with PCR-confirmed SARS-CoV-2 infection or an uninfected control (not recorded which).

This clonotype came up a few times. The genes are TRBV12-3 or TRBV12-4 and TRBJ1-4; a weak D match, TRBD1 (5 bases). The CDR3 has 13 residues. With 6 bases removed from V and 3 bases from J, the gap between germline ends came to 8 bases. The DNA for the CDR3 is TGTGCCAGCAGGAGACAGTCTAATGAAAAACTGTTTTTT. Its translation: CASRRQSNEKLFF.

This clonotype was detected a few times. This sequence joins TRBV7-2 and TRBJ1-1; D not resolved. V gave up 6 bases and J gave up 0 bases, with 8 bases separating them. The CDR3 runs to 13 residues. Germline lookup yields CDR1 SGHTA and CDR2 FQGNSA. CDR3 DNA sequence: TGTGCCAGCAGAGTAGGGATGAACACTGAAGCTTTCTTT. It encodes CASRVGMNTEAFF.

The chain employs TRBV11-2 and TRBJ2-7, with D hard to call. CDR1 is SGHAT, CDR2 FQNNGV, per germline. The CDR3 covers 14 residues. V dropped 2 bases and J dropped 5 bases, with 13 bases sitting between them. The CDR3 is CASSLIWGTHEQYF. The CDR3, as DNA: TGTGCCAGCAGCTTAATCTGGGGTACCCACGAGCAGTACTTC.

This clonotype was seen at least ten times. This chain joins TRBV30 and TRBJ2-1; maybe TRBD2 (6 bases). The CDR3 is 15 residues long. The germline CDR1 and CDR2 sequences are GTSNPN and SVGIG (reference sequence). V shed 5 bases and J shed 3 bases, with 17 bases lying between them. The CDR3 DNA is TGTGCCTGGTCCAAGCGGGCCACCCTCTACAATGAGCAGTTCTTC. Translated: CAWSKRATLYNEQFF.

This clonotype came up a few times. The V gene is TRBV19, the J gene TRBJ2-5, with D hard to call. In germline, CDR1 is LNHDA, CDR2 SQIVND (reference sequence). Trimming cost V 10 bases and J 2 bases, with 20 bases left between them. This CDR3 contains 15 residues. For the CDR3, the DNA is TGTGCCACCTCCCCCGCCAGACGTATTCAAGAGACCCAGTACTTC. Translated, it gives CATSPARRIQETQYF.

This rearrangement joins TRBV4-1 to TRBJ2-3, with D tentatively TRBD2 (7 bases). Germline-derived CDR1 and CDR2 are MGHRA and YSYEKL. The CDR3 is made up of 16 amino acids. Trimming took 0 bases from V and 5 from J, leaving 15 bases between them. The CDR3 bases are TGCGCCAGCAGCCAAGATTACGGACTAGGGGGAGATACGCAGTATTTT. Translated: CASSQDYGLGGDTQYF.

The table lists this clonotype with many counts. J is TRBJ2-3 and V is TRBV27; 9 bases match TRBD2. The germline V gene encodes CDR1 MNHEY and CDR2 SMNVEV (reference sequence). The CDR3 runs 15 residues. The trim removed 5 bases at V and 3 bases at J, leaving 6 bases unmatched. Here the CDR3 reads CASSRAGGRTDTQYF. In DNA form, the CDR3 reads TGTGCCAGCAGTCGTGCGGGGGGGCGAACAGATACGCAGTATTTT.

This clonotype has only a few counts. Here the CDR3 DNA reads TGTGCCAGTTCCAGCTCTGGGGCCAACGTCCTGACTTTC. This translates into CASSSSGANVLTF. The chain couples TRBV19 to TRBJ2-6; D gene ambiguous. Trimming took off 8 bases at V and 0 bases at J, with 5 bases between the two ends. Germline loops: CDR1 LNHDA, CDR2 SQIVND (reference sequence). There are 13 residues in the CDR3.

This clonotype was observed a handful of times. The rearrangement uses TRBV30 and TRBJ2-1, with 8 bases lining up with TRBD2. In germline, CDR1 is GTSNPN, CDR2 SVGIG (reference sequence). The trim removed 5 bases at V and 6 bases at J, leaving 12 bases unmatched. This CDR3 spans 15 amino acids. The CDR3 loop reads CAWAPWRGDINEQFF. The CDR3 bases are TGTGCCTGGGCCCCCTGGCGGGGGGATATCAATGAGCAGTTCTTC.

Only a few counts were recorded for this clonotype. The rearrangement links TRBV6-2 or TRBV6-3 to TRBJ2-6; no clear D. V lost 2 bases to trimming and J lost 1 base, with 6 bases between them. Germline values: CDR1 MNHEY, CDR2 SVGEGT. The CDR3 extends over 15 amino acids. The CDR3 bases are TGTGCCAGCAGTTACCCTAGATCTGGGGCCAACGTCCTGACTTTC. It codes for CASSYPRSGANVLTF.

This clonotype was recorded many times. The CDR3 DNA reads as TGTGCCAGCAGCTTTCACCCCCGAATGAATGAGCAGTTCTTC. This sequence encodes CASSFHPRMNEQFF. V usage is TRBV5-5 and J usage is TRBJ2-1; no clear D. V lost 2 bases, J lost 7 bases, and 13 bases lay in between. Germline values: CDR1 SGHKS, CDR2 YYEKEE (reference sequence). The CDR3 runs 14 residues. The full variable domain, in which reference TRBV5-5 and TRBJ2-1 provide the parts outside the CDR3, is DAGVTQSPTHLIKTRGQQVTLRCSPISGHKSVSWYQQVLGQGPQFIFQYYEKEERGRGNFPDRFSARQFPNYSSELNVNALLLGDSALYLCASSFHPRMNEQFFGPGTRLTVL.

This clonotype was observed many times. The rearrangement links TRBV6-6 to TRBJ1-5; D gene unclear. CDR3 size: 13 residues. V was pared by 8 bases and J by 1 base, with 9 bases between. Germline V gene lookup returns CDR1 MNHNY and CDR2 SVGAGI (reference sequence). CDR3: CASGNPSNQPQHF. The DNA for the CDR3 is TGTGCCAGCGGTAATCCCAGCAATCAGCCCCAGCATTTT.

This clonotype has only a few counts. The V gene is TRBV28, the J gene TRBJ2-2; D possibly corresponds to TRBD1 (6 bases). V gave up 6 bases and J gave up 1 base, with 15 bases separating them. In germline, CDR1 is MDHEN, CDR2 SYDVKM. The CDR3 is made up of 16 amino acids. In DNA form, the CDR3 reads TGTGCCAGCAGCACCCCCTTCAGGGGGAACACCGGGGAGCTGTTTTTT. Encoded protein: CASSTPFRGNTGELFF.

This clonotype was counted many times. The chain recombines TRBV15 with TRBJ2-3; D is perhaps TRBD1 (6 bases). This CDR3 has 17 residues. V was shortened by 2 bases and J by 1 base, with 16 bases between the two germline ends. In germline, CDR1 is LNHNV, CDR2 YYDKDF (reference sequence). The CDR3 loop reads CATSRQTGFGGTDTQYF. The CDR3 DNA is TGTGCCACCAGCAGACAAACAGGGTTTGGAGGCACAGATACGCAGTATTTT.

The V and J genes are TRBV7-9 and TRBJ1-2, with D tentatively TRBD1 (5 bases). Germline V lookup: CDR1 SEHNR, CDR2 FQNEAQ (reference sequence). The CDR3 has 15 amino acids. Trimming shortened V by 3 bases and J by 0 bases, and 11 bases separated the two germline ends. The CDR3, as DNA: TGTGCCAGCAGCTTGGGCAGGGACGCTAACTATGGCTACACCTTC. Its protein is CASSLGRDANYGYTF.